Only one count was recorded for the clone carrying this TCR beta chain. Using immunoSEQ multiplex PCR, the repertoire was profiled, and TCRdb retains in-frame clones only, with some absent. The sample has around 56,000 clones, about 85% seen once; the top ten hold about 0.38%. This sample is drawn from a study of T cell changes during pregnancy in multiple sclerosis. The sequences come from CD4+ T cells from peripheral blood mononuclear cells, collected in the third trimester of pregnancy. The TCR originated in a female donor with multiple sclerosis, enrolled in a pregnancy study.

The chain's CDR3 is CATRDSRSYEQYF. The DNA for the CDR3 is TGTGCCACGCGGGACAGCCGCTCCTACGAGCAGTACTTC. The V and J genes are TRBV11-1 and TRBJ2-7, with TRBD1 as a possible D gene (7 bases). This CDR3 contains 13 residues. Germline CDR1 reads SGHAT; CDR2 reads FQDESV (reference sequence). Trimming shortened V by 10 bases and J by 0 bases, and 13 bases separated the two germline ends.